These T cell receptor beta chains were read from a single sample in a study of Ad26.COV2.S vaccination and SARS-CoV-2 variants. Only in-frame clones appear in the TCRdb table, and some are missing; sequencing was by immunoSEQ multiplex PCR. Among approximately 300,000 clones, 85% to 90% were seen once, and the ten largest hold around 2%. This specimen consisted of peripheral blood, obtained in a trial of Ad26.COV2.S vaccine versus placebo. The receptors come from a person aged 18-65 years who received the Ad26.COV2.S COVID-19 vaccine or a placebo. Each CDR3 is given without its conserved first and last residue. Where a row states a size, it is once, few, many or the class of an expanded clone; other rows omit it.

cdr3_aa clone_size j_call v_call
ATSSLLPPFSGNTIY - TRBJ1-3 TRBV15
ASSTRDEQF - TRBJ2-1 TRBV6-5
ATSDPAKPDTQY - TRBJ2-3 TRBV24-1
ASSLVGQIPEAF - TRBJ1-1 TRBV19
SASGRGASYNEQF - TRBJ2-1 TRBV20-1
ASSDRQGPGSNQPQH - TRBJ1-5 TRBV6-1
ASSFGGRYTEAF once TRBJ1-1 TRBV11-2
ASRRTGFVEQY - TRBJ2-7 TRBV6-5
ASSQALNYGYT few TRBJ1-2 TRBV3-1/TRBV3-2
ASSTSSGGPYEQY - TRBJ2-7 TRBV2
ASSASREWGYT - TRBJ1-2 TRBV18
ASSPGQASGTEAF - TRBJ1-1 TRBV18
ASSQEYQGAGGYT - TRBJ1-2 TRBV5-4
ASSLASGQGERNYGYT - TRBJ1-2 TRBV7-9
ASSQGKPKGYGYT - TRBJ1-2 TRBV7-3
ASSLVPGSYEQY - TRBJ2-7 TRBV5-1
ASSRQDTDTQY - TRBJ2-3 TRBV19
ASTLTGVYNSPLH - TRBJ1-6 TRBV27
ASSYNRRTEAF - TRBJ1-1 TRBV6-5
ASNRKIEAGANTGELF once TRBJ2-2 TRBV21-1
ASSFSGAEQY - TRBJ2-7 TRBV7-9
ASKREPGGGHEQY - TRBJ2-7 TRBV27
ASSPIRFGRETQY - TRBJ2-5 TRBV5-1
ASSLPRTSADTQY - TRBJ2-3 TRBV5-5
ASSQGGDPYNEQF - TRBJ2-1 TRBV3-1/TRBV3-2
ASQTGLNTEAF - TRBJ1-1 TRBV6-5
ASRHSTGGNPGNSPLH - TRBJ1-6 TRBV7-8
AWSRDTEAF - TRBJ1-1 TRBV30
ASSESGDTEAF - TRBJ1-1 TRBV7-6
AISESRTVGYGYT - TRBJ1-2 TRBV10-3
ASSPLMDNEQF - TRBJ2-1 TRBV18
ASSPRTRTRAANTGELF - TRBJ2-2 TRBV4-2
ASSKESQPQH - TRBJ1-5 TRBV2
ASSLAPQPQH - TRBJ1-5 TRBV12-3/TRBV12-4
ASSFSATGEGEKLF once TRBJ1-4 TRBV5-1
ASSPRGYGYT - TRBJ1-2 TRBV3-1/TRBV3-2
ASSYIIGADTQY - TRBJ2-3 TRBV6-5
ASSVQGTGTEAF - TRBJ1-1 TRBV2
ATSDKRTSGANTGELF - TRBJ2-2 TRBV24-1
SVGQGNYGYT - TRBJ1-2 TRBV29-1
ASSRWDRAGYT - TRBJ1-2 TRBV7-2
ASSWRGAGNGYT once TRBJ1-2 TRBV7-2
ASSSWTSLGKETQY once TRBJ2-5 TRBV7-9
ASSFGTVSKLSGANVLT - TRBJ2-6 TRBV7-9
ASSGRLARSYEQY - TRBJ2-7 TRBV2
ASSYTPFSGTGGKYNEQF - TRBJ2-1 TRBV6-2/TRBV6-3
ATSRGQGGETQY - TRBJ2-5 TRBV15
ASSQLGGSTLNYGYT - TRBJ1-2 TRBV3-1/TRBV3-2
ASSPRNRGSYNSPLH - TRBJ1-6 TRBV5-1
ASSSRGQRNTEAF - TRBJ1-1 TRBV9
ASRRQGGTGELF - TRBJ2-2 TRBV13
AWSTIQGATDTQY - TRBJ2-3 TRBV30
ASSRGAPKASYGYT - TRBJ1-2 TRBV7-9
ASSLKQGLEYQETQY - TRBJ2-5 TRBV5-6